This T cell receptor (beta chain) was identified during a study of blood T cell repertoires in COVID-19. There are a few counts of this clone. The CDR3 contains 15 residues. Only in-frame clones appear in the TCRdb table, and some are missing; sequencing was by immunoSEQ multiplex PCR. The data show 200,000 to 300,000 clones, about 90% seen once. Input material: peripheral blood. The chain combines TRBV21-1 with TRBJ2-7; the table gives TRBD2 as D, unverified against the DNA. TRBV21-1 counts as a pseudogene. The sequence derives from a woman between 40 and 50 years old with acute or convalescent COVID-19. The CDR3 DNA is TGTGCCAGCAGCAATCCGGCCAGAGCGACCTACGAGCAGTACGTC. It yields the protein CASSNPARATYEQYV.